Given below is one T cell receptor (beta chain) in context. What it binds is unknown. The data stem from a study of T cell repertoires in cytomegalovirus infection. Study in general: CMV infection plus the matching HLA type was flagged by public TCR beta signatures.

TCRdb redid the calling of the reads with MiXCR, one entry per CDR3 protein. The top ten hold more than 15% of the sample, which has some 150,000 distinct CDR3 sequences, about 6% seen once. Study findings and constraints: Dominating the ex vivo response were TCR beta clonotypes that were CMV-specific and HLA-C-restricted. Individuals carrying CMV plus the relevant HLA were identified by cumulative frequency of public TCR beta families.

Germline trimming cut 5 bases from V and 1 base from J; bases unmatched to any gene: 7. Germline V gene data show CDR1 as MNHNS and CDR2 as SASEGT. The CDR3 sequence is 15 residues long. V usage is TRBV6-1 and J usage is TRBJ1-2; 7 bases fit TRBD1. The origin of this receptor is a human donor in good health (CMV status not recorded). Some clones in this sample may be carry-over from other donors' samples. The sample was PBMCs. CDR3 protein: CASSYSGTDNYGYTF. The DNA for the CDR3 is TGTGCCAGCAGTTATTCCGGGACAGATAACTATGGCTACACCTTC.